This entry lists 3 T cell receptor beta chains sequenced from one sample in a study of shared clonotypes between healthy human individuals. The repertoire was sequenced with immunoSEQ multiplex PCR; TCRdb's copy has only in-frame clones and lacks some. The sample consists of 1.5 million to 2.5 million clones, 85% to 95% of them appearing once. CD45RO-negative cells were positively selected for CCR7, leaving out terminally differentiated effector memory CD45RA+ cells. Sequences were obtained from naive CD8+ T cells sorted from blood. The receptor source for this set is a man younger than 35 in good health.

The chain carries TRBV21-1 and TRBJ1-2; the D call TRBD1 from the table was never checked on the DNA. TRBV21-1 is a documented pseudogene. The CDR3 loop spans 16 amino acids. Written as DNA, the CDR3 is TGTGCCAGCGACTGGGGACAGACCACCTACAACTATGGCTACACCTTC. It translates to CASDWGQTTYNYGYTF.

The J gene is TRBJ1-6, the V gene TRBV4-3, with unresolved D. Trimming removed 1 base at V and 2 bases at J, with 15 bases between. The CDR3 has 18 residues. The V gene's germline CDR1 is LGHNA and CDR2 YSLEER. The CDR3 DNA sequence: TGCGCCAGCAGCCAAGGGGAGGCCGGGGTCACCTATAATTCACCCCTCCACTTT. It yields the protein CASSQGEAGVTYNSPLHF.

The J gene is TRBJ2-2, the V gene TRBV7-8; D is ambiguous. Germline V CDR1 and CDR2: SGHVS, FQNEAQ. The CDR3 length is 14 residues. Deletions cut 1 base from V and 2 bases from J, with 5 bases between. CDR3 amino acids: CASSLVGNTGELFF. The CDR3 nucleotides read TGTGCCAGCAGCTTAGTTGGCAACACCGGGGAGCTGTTTTTT.